This TCR beta chain was observed in a study of synovial regulatory T cells in juvenile arthritis (dated by TCRdb to between 2015 and 2017). Regarding the complete study: Of the sequenced patients, a few were therapy-naive, one was treated with methotrexate plus infliximab, about 6 were treated with methotrexate, and one lacked treatment information. The study compared the TCRbeta CDR3 repertoires of blood iaTreg cells, other blood Treg cells and synovial fluid Treg cells taken from matched patient samples. Effector T cell subsets from the study cohort were also sequenced for comparisons, but the Treg dataset by itself includes only blood Treg cells and synovial fluid Treg cells. TCR repertoire comparisons included Treg and Teff subsets from approximately 11 JIA patients with active disease. Study-wide findings and limitations: Across patients, iaTreg TCR repertoires were largely private, and these iaTreg repertoires partially overlapped with synovial Teff and blood CPL repertoires. Synovial Treg cells shared more CDR3 sequences with iaTreg cells than with other blood Treg cells; Chao-Jaccard similarity confirmed closer relation. Compared with other blood Treg cells, blood iaTreg cells had lower TCR diversity, a finding consistent with antigen-driven expansion.

Receptor amplification or capture employed the immunoSEQ multiplex PCR assay. Adaptive Biotechnologies carried out the TCRbeta CDR3 sequencing. In the source study's methods: Repertoire similarity was assessed with the Chao-modified Jaccard index and with the median clonotype overlap from 200 random subsamples of equal sample size. The similarity analyses were run on either productive nucleotide sequences or amino acid sequences translated in silico. Repertoires were compared using hierarchical clustering with single linkage and t-SNE, both based on Chao-modified Jaccard distances. After normalising for sample size, the researchers measured repertoire diversity with the Renyi index across a range of alpha values. TCRdb retrieved this table from immuneACCESS and kept in-frame rearrangements only. Not all clones are present; in checked studies, unresolved V genes account for under half, and no reason is known for the remainder. V and J calls plus clone size are reproduced from that table; the DNA served to infer D and trimming. The sample's records list about 1,300 clones. The ten largest clonotypes hold about 5% of the sample.

iaTreg cells were defined as HLA-DR+ Treg cells, were more frequent in NO ID patients than in ID patients at Tend, and were hypothesised to expand during inflammation. TCR repertoires were obtained from around 11 juvenile idiopathic arthritis patients with active disease who had not reached inactive disease, of whom 3 were polyarticular and 8 were oligoarticular. The median age of the TCR-sequenced patients was 9.5 to 15 years (range roughly 2.2-25), and their median disease duration was about 7 years (range 0.2-19.1). Samples for TCR repertoire analysis came from two centres in Italy. Peripheral blood mononuclear cells were separated on a Histopaque-1077 density gradient and then cryopreserved in roughly 90% FCS with around 10% DMSO. This clone is medium-sized (0.01 to 0.1%) as judged by frequency; no count is noted. Its antigen remains unidentified. The germline V gene supplies CDR1 SGHRS and CDR2 YFSETQ. The CDR3 spans 16 residues, from the cysteine through the phenylalanine. The entry carries no DNA sequence.

Sequenced: Treg cells from blood. According to the study, the label for this sample's cell subset or site signals: HLA-DR+ inflammation-associated blood Treg cells. This TCR derives from a donor between 2 and 29 years old with juvenile idiopathic arthritis. This chain joins TRBV5-1 to TRBJ2-5. The CDR3 has the sequence CASSRGLGGSQETQYF.